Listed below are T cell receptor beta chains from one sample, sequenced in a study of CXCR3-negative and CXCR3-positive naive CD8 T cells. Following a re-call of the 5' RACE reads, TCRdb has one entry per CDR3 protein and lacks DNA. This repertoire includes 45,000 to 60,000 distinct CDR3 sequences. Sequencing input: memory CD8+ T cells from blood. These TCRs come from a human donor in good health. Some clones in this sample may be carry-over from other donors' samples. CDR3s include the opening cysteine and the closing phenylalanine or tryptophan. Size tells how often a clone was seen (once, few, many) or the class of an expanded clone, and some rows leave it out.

cdr3_aa: CASSLAVAEKLFF
v_call: TRBV7-2
j_call: TRBJ1-4
clone_size: -

cdr3_aa: CASSQTPAGDSYEQYF
v_call: TRBV4-2
j_call: TRBJ2-7
clone_size: -

cdr3_aa: CSAGRVSYEQYF
v_call: TRBV29-1
j_call: TRBJ2-7
clone_size: -

cdr3_aa: CASTIGGFSYEQYF
v_call: TRBV5-6
j_call: TRBJ2-7
clone_size: -

cdr3_aa: CASSSDGAQPQHF
v_call: TRBV7-6
j_call: TRBJ1-5
clone_size: -

cdr3_aa: CSVETGNNSPLHF
v_call: TRBV29-1
j_call: TRBJ1-6
clone_size: -

cdr3_aa: CASSLGWQGIYTEAFF
v_call: TRBV7-9
j_call: TRBJ1-1
clone_size: -

cdr3_aa: CSVAGGDSYEQYF
v_call: TRBV29-1
j_call: TRBJ2-7
clone_size: -

cdr3_aa: CASSNTKGSEQYF
v_call: TRBV6-2/TRBV6-3
j_call: TRBJ2-7
clone_size: -

cdr3_aa: CSVVDPYTGLGETQYF
v_call: TRBV29-1
j_call: TRBJ2-5
clone_size: -

cdr3_aa: CASSLESDLYNEQFF
v_call: TRBV11-2
j_call: TRBJ2-1
clone_size: -

cdr3_aa: CASGGQLSYEQYF
v_call: TRBV7-9
j_call: TRBJ2-7
clone_size: -

cdr3_aa: CASSQTGGWGELFF
v_call: TRBV4-1
j_call: TRBJ2-2
clone_size: large

cdr3_aa: CASSYRGVDEQFF
v_call: TRBV6-5
j_call: TRBJ2-1
clone_size: -

cdr3_aa: CASTQGSGELFF
v_call: TRBV7-9
j_call: TRBJ2-2
clone_size: -

cdr3_aa: CASSIASGDSYNEQFF
v_call: TRBV19
j_call: TRBJ2-1
clone_size: -

cdr3_aa: CASSLVPLTADRSGEGGNQPQHF
v_call: TRBV12-3/TRBV12-4
j_call: TRBJ1-5
clone_size: -

cdr3_aa: CSARDLEGEPYNEQFF
v_call: TRBV20-1
j_call: TRBJ2-1
clone_size: -

cdr3_aa: CSATKTGRSTDTQYF
v_call: TRBV20-1
j_call: TRBJ2-3
clone_size: -

cdr3_aa: CASSQNPRGGGYGYTF
v_call: TRBV4-1
j_call: TRBJ1-2
clone_size: -

cdr3_aa: CASSRTGHRNQPQHF
v_call: TRBV6-1
j_call: TRBJ1-5
clone_size: -

cdr3_aa: CASSEGQDYEQYF
v_call: TRBV7-8
j_call: TRBJ2-7
clone_size: -

cdr3_aa: CASSKPGLDQETQYF
v_call: TRBV28
j_call: TRBJ2-5
clone_size: -

cdr3_aa: CSARGQTESYNEQFF
v_call: TRBV20-1
j_call: TRBJ2-1
clone_size: -

cdr3_aa: CASSFDGADTQYF
v_call: TRBV7-6
j_call: TRBJ2-3
clone_size: -

cdr3_aa: CASSPGTLSYEQYF
v_call: TRBV4-3
j_call: TRBJ2-7
clone_size: -

cdr3_aa: CSVAELTRADTQYF
v_call: TRBV29-1
j_call: TRBJ2-3
clone_size: -

cdr3_aa: CASSERQDGYTF
v_call: TRBV9
j_call: TRBJ1-2
clone_size: -

cdr3_aa: CSARGPGSDGYEQYF
v_call: TRBV20-1
j_call: TRBJ2-7
clone_size: -

cdr3_aa: CASSSTSGRAIVTGELFF
v_call: TRBV27
j_call: TRBJ2-2
clone_size: -

cdr3_aa: CASSYYPDSPNTGELFF
v_call: TRBV6-5
j_call: TRBJ2-2
clone_size: -

cdr3_aa: CATSRGDGDGTDTQYF
v_call: TRBV15
j_call: TRBJ2-3
clone_size: medium-sized

cdr3_aa: CASQTWTSEQFF
v_call: TRBV6-5
j_call: TRBJ2-1
clone_size: -

cdr3_aa: CASSLKRLAGGPGTQYF
v_call: TRBV28
j_call: TRBJ2-3
clone_size: -

cdr3_aa: CASSQPTGIRVPNNEQFF
v_call: TRBV14
j_call: TRBJ2-1
clone_size: -

cdr3_aa: CSARGSSGDIQETQYF
v_call: TRBV20-1
j_call: TRBJ2-5
clone_size: -

cdr3_aa: CASRGGHVTGELFF
v_call: TRBV7-9
j_call: TRBJ2-2
clone_size: -

cdr3_aa: CASGGQPGEQYF
v_call: TRBV13
j_call: TRBJ2-7
clone_size: -

cdr3_aa: CAAAGEAGAQNTGELFF
v_call: TRBV2
j_call: TRBJ2-2
clone_size: -

cdr3_aa: CSAWTGERPEAFF
v_call: TRBV20-1
j_call: TRBJ1-1
clone_size: -

cdr3_aa: CAISDLSAGTPLGTQYF
v_call: TRBV10-3
j_call: TRBJ2-5
clone_size: -

cdr3_aa: CASSLVGQSSNYGYTF
v_call: TRBV7-9
j_call: TRBJ1-2
clone_size: -

cdr3_aa: CASSLTAGTVPPIYGYTF
v_call: TRBV7-6
j_call: TRBJ1-2
clone_size: -

cdr3_aa: CASSRTSHTGELFF
v_call: TRBV3-1
j_call: TRBJ2-2
clone_size: -

cdr3_aa: CASSPNTGVQETQYF
v_call: TRBV12-3/TRBV12-4
j_call: TRBJ2-5
clone_size: -

cdr3_aa: CASSSIGGTRDTQYF
v_call: TRBV7-3
j_call: TRBJ2-3
clone_size: -

cdr3_aa: CASTFSEPGYYNEQFF
v_call: TRBV27
j_call: TRBJ2-1
clone_size: -

cdr3_aa: CSVVTGDYEQYF
v_call: TRBV29-1
j_call: TRBJ2-7
clone_size: -

cdr3_aa: CASSWSAEQFF
v_call: TRBV5-6
j_call: TRBJ2-1
clone_size: -